Each of the 30 T cell receptor beta chains below was sequenced from the same sample in a study of cytomegalovirus exposure and HLA in healthy donors. Both 60 Vbeta primers and 13 Jbeta primers went into the PCR. Here immunoSEQ multiplex PCR was the method, and the copy in TCRdb shows in-frame clones only, minus some. This table has 85,000 to 130,000 clones, approximately 72% appearing once. Sample: PBMCs. Source of these receptors: a male donor in good health and CMV-seropositive.

The genes are TRBV7-3 and TRBJ2-2, with D possibly being TRBD1 (6 bases). The CDR3 covers 17 residues. Germline values: CDR1 SGHTA, CDR2 FQGTGA. Trimming took off 7 bases at V and 3 bases at J, with 21 bases between the two ends. The CDR3 region is CASKLEGGPRYTGELFF. The CDR3, as DNA: TGTGCCAGCAAATTGGAAGGGGGACCTCGCTACACCGGGGAGCTGTTTTTT.

This rearrangement joins TRBV10-3 to TRBJ2-1; 12 bases align to TRBD2. Trimming at V came to 6 bases and at J to 7 bases, leaving 4 bases not matched to a gene. Germline values: CDR1 ENHRY, CDR2 SYGVKD. The CDR3 covers 14 residues. CDR3 loop: CAIRRLAGVNEQFF. CDR3 sequence (DNA): TGTGCCATCAGGAGACTAGCGGGGGTAAATGAGCAGTTCTTC.

This chain connects TRBV9 to TRBJ2-7; a possible D gene is TRBD1 (6 bases). Germline V gene data show CDR1 as SGDLS and CDR2 as YYNGEE. The length of the CDR3 is 15 residues. Trimming pared 4 bases from V and 3 bases from J, leaving 17 bases between. CDR3 loop: CASSPPQGLVYEQYF. CDR3 in DNA: TGTGCCAGCAGCCCCCCGCAGGGGTTGGTCTACGAGCAGTACTTC. The whole variable domain, remainder taken from reference TRBV9 and TRBJ2-7, is DSGVTQTPKHLITATGQRVTLRCSPRSGDLSVYWYQQSLDQGLQFLIQYYNGEERAKGNILERFSAQQFPDLHSELNLSSLELGDSALYFCASSPPQGLVYEQYFGPGTRLTVT.

The chain employs TRBV2 and TRBJ1-1; TRBD1 aligns across 8 bases. V lost 2 bases and J lost 5; bases outside the gene matches: 13. CDR1 is SNHLY, CDR2 FYNNEI, per germline. This CDR3 spans 17 amino acids. CDR3 DNA sequence: TGTGCCAGCAGTGAACTTGGGCAGGGGGCCGCAGGGACTGAAGCTTTCTTT. This encodes CASSELGQGAAGTEAFF.

The chain employs TRBV19 and TRBJ1-1; D call uncertain. The germline V gene has CDR1 LNHDA and CDR2 SQIVND (reference sequence). V lost 2 bases and J lost 4, with 14 bases in between. The CDR3 contains 15 residues. Written as DNA, the CDR3 is TGTGCCAGTAGTATAATTATGGGCCGGGGCACTGAAGCTTTCTTT. Its translation: CASSIIMGRGTEAFF. Based on the CDR3 plus reference TRBV19 and TRBJ1-1, the full variable domain is DGGITQSPKYLFRKEGQNVTLSCEQNLNHDAMYWYRQDPGQGLRLIYYSQIVNDFQKGDIAEGYSVSREKKESFPLTVTSAQKNPTAFYLCASSIIMGRGTEAFFGQGTRLTVV.

CDR3 sequence: CASSIDDRGYGYTF. CDR3 nucleotide sequence: TGTGCCAGTAGTATCGATGACAGGGGATATGGCTACACCTTC. The gene calls are TRBV19 and TRBJ1-2; TRBD1 matches at 8 bases. V was pared by 3 bases and J by 5 bases, with 5 bases of the junction left unmatched. The CDR3 sequence is 14 residues long. CDR1 LNHDA and CDR2 SQIVND come from the germline V gene (reference sequence).

This rearrangement joins TRBV2 to TRBJ1-2; maybe TRBD1 (6 bases). V was cut by 6 bases and J by 8 bases, with 22 bases left in between. Germline V gene lookup returns CDR1 SNHLY and CDR2 FYNNEI. CDR3 length equals 15 residues. The CDR3 sequence: CASRPWGFGGGGYTF. CDR3 DNA: TGTGCCAGCAGGCCCTGGGGGTTTGGGGGCGGGGGCTACACCTTC.

This clone was counted only a few times. The chain has TRBV10-3 and TRBJ1-1, with TRBD1 identical over 7 bases. The V gene's germline CDR1 is ENHRY and CDR2 SYGVKD. Trimming at V came to 3 bases and at J to 11 bases, leaving 15 bases not matched to a gene. This CDR3 has 15 amino acids. This chain's CDR3 is CAISESGTAQSGAFF. CDR3 DNA: TGTGCCATCAGTGAATCCGGGACAGCCCAATCGGGGGCTTTCTTT.

The gene calls are TRBV23-1 and TRBJ2-3; D unclear. TRBV23-1 is classed as an ORF, of uncertain function. The V end lost 11 bases, the J end lost 0 bases, and 15 bases lay between the germline ends. The CDR3 extends over 14 amino acids. Here the CDR3 reads CAGTLHRSTDTQYF. CDR3 nucleotide sequence: TGCGCCGGCACTCTCCACAGAAGCACAGATACGCAGTATTTT.

This clone was found many times. The V and J genes are TRBV19 and TRBJ2-7; TRBD2 matches 7 bases. Germline V gives CDR1 LNHDA, CDR2 SQIVND (reference sequence). This CDR3 comprises 15 residues. V was pared by 1 base and J by 2 bases, with 5 bases of the junction left unmatched. CDR3 in amino acids: CASSIVVAGPYEQYF. The CDR3, as DNA: TGTGCCAGTAGTATAGTGGTAGCGGGCCCCTACGAGCAGTACTTC.

This chain uses TRBV4-2 with TRBJ2-1; 7 nucleotides match TRBD2. Germline V gene data show CDR1 as LGHNA and CDR2 as YNFKEQ. The CDR3 length is 16 residues. V shed 1 base, J shed 4 bases, and the junction held 7 bases outside the gene matches. In DNA, the CDR3 is TGTGCCAGCAGCCAAGTGCCTAGCGGCGATTACAATGAGCAGTTCTTC. This gives the protein CASSQVPSGDYNEQFF.

This clone was recorded only once. The V and J genes are TRBV2 and TRBJ1-1, with D unclear. The CDR3 sequence is 13 residues long. The germline CDR1 and CDR2 sequences are SNHLY and FYNNEI. V dropped 5 bases and J dropped 4 bases, with 11 bases sitting between them. For the CDR3, the DNA is TGTGCCAGCAGTCTGACACTAGGCACTGAAGCTTTCTTT. It specifies CASSLTLGTEAFF.

The chain joins TRBV19 to TRBJ2-7; tentatively, D is TRBD1 (5 bases). CDR1 is LNHDA and CDR2 is SQIVND in the germline V gene (reference sequence). CDR3 size: 14 residues. Between the trimmed V and J ends, which lost 5 bases and 3 bases, there was a span of 14 bases. CDR3 in amino acids: CASSGRGIGYEQYF. CDR3 coding DNA: TGTGCCAGTAGTGGTAGGGGAATCGGCTACGAGCAGTACTTC.

This sequence joins TRBV15 and TRBJ1-4; D remains ambiguous. The CDR3 spans 17 residues. V lost 0 bases and J 5 bases, leaving 16 bases between the germline ends. CDR1 is LNHNV, CDR2 YYDKDF, per germline (reference sequence). CDR3 sequence (DNA): TGTGCCACCAGCAGAGACGTGCTATCTTGGAGGAATGAAAAACTGTTTTTT. Translation: CATSRDVLSWRNEKLFF.

This sequence joins TRBV7-2 and TRBJ2-5; TRBD2 agrees at 9 bases. This CDR3 comprises 17 residues. V lost 0 bases, J lost 3 bases, and 8 bases stayed unmatched. The germline gives CDR1 SGHTA, CDR2 FQGNSA. The CDR3 reads CASSLASSGGSEETQYF. The CDR3 nucleotides read TGTGCCAGCAGCTTAGCATCCAGCGGGGGGTCGGAAGAGACCCAGTACTTC.

CDR3 amino acids: CASSSDGDSSYNEQFF. CDR3 bases: TGTGCCAGCAGTAGCGATGGGGACAGCTCCTACAATGAGCAGTTCTTC. This chain connects TRBV5-6 to TRBJ2-1, with 7 bases lining up with TRBD1. J lost 0 bases, V lost 5 bases, and 8 bases had no gene match. The CDR3 totals 16 residues. Germline V gives CDR1 SGHDT, CDR2 YYEEEE.

CDR3: CASSFNVVSEKLFF. The CDR3 nucleotides read TGTGCCAGCAGCTTTAATGTGGTTAGTGAAAAACTGTTTTTT. The chain is built from TRBV11-2 and TRBJ1-4; D uncertain. Germline V gene data show CDR1 as SGHAT and CDR2 as FQNNGV. The CDR3 totals 14 residues. V was shortened by 3 bases and J by 7 bases, with 12 bases between the two germline ends.

The chain recombines TRBV6-5 with TRBJ2-5; TRBD2 is a possible D gene (6 bases). The end of the DNA is better explained by TRBJ2-7, so the J call may be wrong. This CDR3 has 14 amino acids. Germline CDR1 MNHEY, CDR2 SVGAGI. DNA of the CDR3: TGTGCCAGCAGTTACTATGGAGGGTCTGACGAGCAGTACTTC. The encoded protein is CASSYYGGSDEQYF.

The chain couples TRBV18 to TRBJ2-5; D may be TRBD2 (6 bases). The CDR3 is 13 amino acids. V dropped 6 bases and J dropped 5 bases, with 13 bases sitting between them. CDR1 KGHSH and CDR2 LQKENI come from the germline V gene. The CDR3 DNA reads TGTGCCAGCTCCACCAATGGGGGGGAGACCCAGTACTTC. As protein: CASSTNGGETQYF. The full variable domain, in which reference TRBV18 and TRBJ2-5 provide the parts outside the CDR3, is NAGVMQNPRHLVRRRGQEARLRCSPMKGHSHVYWYRQLPEEGLKFMVYLQKENIIDESGMPKERFSAEFPKEGPSILRIQQVVRGDSAAYFCASSTNGGETQYFGPGTRLLVL.

This chain joins TRBV27 and TRBJ2-7; a weak D match, TRBD1 (7 bases). Per the germline V gene, CDR1 is MNHEY and CDR2 is SMNVEV (reference sequence). The CDR3 sequence is 18 residues long. Between the trimmed V and J ends, which lost 3 bases and 1 base, there was a span of 22 bases. CDR3 in amino acids: CASSFHVGWEDRSYEQYF. CDR3 in DNA: TGTGCCAGCAGTTTCCATGTCGGTTGGGAGGACAGGTCCTACGAGCAGTACTTC.

This clone occurred a few times. The V call is TRBV5-1, the J call TRBJ2-7, with D perhaps matching TRBD1 (6 bases). Germline CDR1 is SGHRS and CDR2 is YFSETQ. Trimming took 4 bases from V and 2 from J, leaving 16 bases between them. CDR3 length: 15 residues. CDR3 region: CASSPSRGRAYEQYF. As DNA, the CDR3 is TGCGCCAGCAGCCCGTCGAGGGGGAGAGCCTACGAGCAGTACTTC.

The CDR3 loop is CASSQVSRGRNQPQHF. Here the CDR3 DNA reads TGCGCCAGCAGCCAAGTCAGCAGGGGCCGCAATCAGCCCCAGCATTTT. The J gene is TRBJ1-5, the V gene TRBV4-1; TRBD1 might be the D (6 bases). V lost 1 base and J 2 bases, leaving 12 bases between the germline ends. Germline V lookup: CDR1 MGHRA, CDR2 YSYEKL. The CDR3 extends over 16 amino acids.

This rearrangement joins TRBV29-1 to TRBJ2-7, with D possibly matching TRBD1 (6 bases). The CDR3 runs 14 residues. V lost 0 bases and J lost 3, with 12 bases in between. Germline CDR1 SQVTM, CDR2 ANQGSEA. The CDR3: CSVEDLAQGYEQYF. CDR3 coding DNA: TGCAGCGTTGAAGATCTCGCACAGGGCTACGAGCAGTACTTC.

The gene calls are TRBV19 and TRBJ1-6, with TRBD1 identical over 7 bases. CDR1 LNHDA and CDR2 SQIVND come from the germline V gene (reference sequence). The CDR3 loop spans 13 amino acids. After removal of 9 bases from V and 8 bases from J, the junction contained 7 bases not matched to a gene. The DNA of the CDR3 is TGTGCCAGCAAACGGGACAGAGATTCACCCCTCCACTTT. The encoded protein is CASKRDRDSPLHF. Using reference TRBV19 and TRBJ1-6 for the parts outside the CDR3, the full variable domain is DGGITQSPKYLFRKEGQNVTLSCEQNLNHDAMYWYRQDPGQGLRLIYYSQIVNDFQKGDIAEGYSVSREKKESFPLTVTSAQKNPTAFYLCASKRDRDSPLHFGNGTRLTVT.

This clone came up once. The chain employs TRBV19 and TRBJ1-2, with 10 bases fitting TRBD1. Germline V lookup: CDR1 LNHDA, CDR2 SQIVND (reference sequence). There are 16 residues in the CDR3. With V trimmed by 1 base and J by 7 bases, 9 bases remained unmatched. The chain's CDR3 is CASSIAFRDRGRGYTF. The CDR3 DNA follows: TGTGCCAGTAGTATAGCATTTCGGGACAGGGGACGTGGCTACACCTTC. Drawing the rest from reference TRBV19 and TRBJ1-2, the complete variable domain is DGGITQSPKYLFRKEGQNVTLSCEQNLNHDAMYWYRQDPGQGLRLIYYSQIVNDFQKGDIAEGYSVSREKKESFPLTVTSAQKNPTAFYLCASSIAFRDRGRGYTFGSGTRLTVV.

The rearrangement uses TRBV7-7 and TRBJ2-5, with 12 bases fitting TRBD2. The CDR3 loop spans 17 amino acids. J lost 5 bases, V lost 3 bases, and 10 bases had no gene match. The V gene's germline CDR1 is SSHAT and CDR2 FNYEAQ (reference sequence). CDR3 loop: CASSFGRTSGAMETQYF. The CDR3 nucleotides read TGTGCCAGCAGCTTTGGGAGGACTAGCGGGGCCATGGAGACCCAGTACTTC.

J is TRBJ1-1 and V is TRBV5-1; tentative D call: TRBD1 (5 bases). V gave up 9 bases and J gave up 0 bases, with 12 bases separating them. Germline assignment: CDR1 SGHRS and CDR2 YFSETQ. This CDR3 contains 13 residues. The CDR3 reads CATRRQLNTEAFF. CDR3 in DNA: TGCGCCACCAGGAGACAGCTGAACACTGAAGCTTTCTTT.

The rearrangement links TRBV7-9 to TRBJ1-4; 7 bases fit TRBD1. With 5 bases clipped from V and 4 bases from J, the junction kept 4 bases outside the gene matches. The CDR3 is 14 residues long. CDR1 is SEHNR, CDR2 FQNEAQ, per germline (reference sequence). DNA of the CDR3: TGTGCCAGCAGCGGGACAGTCGTTAATGAAAAACTGTTTTTT. This sequence encodes CASSGTVVNEKLFF.

The gene calls are TRBV27 and TRBJ2-7; 8 positions agree with TRBD1. CDR3 size: 14 residues. In germline, CDR1 is MNHEY, CDR2 SMNVEV (reference sequence). Germline trimming cut 10 bases from V and 6 bases from J; bases unmatched to any gene: 14. CDR3 DNA: TGTGCCACAGCATATCAGGGGACAGGAGGCGAGCAGTACTTC. As protein: CATAYQGTGGEQYF.

The chain employs TRBV28 and TRBJ2-7, with 8 bases fitting TRBD1. Germline V lookup: CDR1 MDHEN, CDR2 SYDVKM. Losses at the gene ends were 3 bases for V and 2 bases for J; bases not matched to a gene: 3. There are 14 residues in the CDR3. The CDR3 here is CASSFGQGTYEQYF. CDR3 in DNA: TGTGCCAGCAGTTTTGGACAGGGAACCTACGAGCAGTACTTC.